This T cell receptor beta chain emerged from a study of T cell responses to AZD1222 COVID-19 vaccine (dated by TCRdb to the early 2020s). With respect to the entire study: AZD1222 recipients whose second dose came at about 4 weeks and those whose second dose came at about 12 weeks were combined into one group, since spike-specific TCR depth and breadth did not differ between the two schedules. A total of 240 or so trial participants underwent TCR sequencing, of whom about 210 had received two doses of AZD1222 and roughly 26 had received two doses of the MenACWY control vaccine. Trial participants were enrolled by age into 18-55, 56-69 and 70-plus year subgroups, with roughly 160, 29 and 62 TCR-sequenced participants respectively.

Explained via the paper, the time point label denotes: baseline before first vaccination. Vaccinee samples came from UK trials COV001 and COV002, including a single-blind randomized controlled phase 2/3 trial of AZD1222 (ChAdOx1 nCoV-19) in healthy adults. For TCRbeta chain sequencing, PBMC samples were collected from trial participants at day 0 and at day 28 after the second dose. Measured from the cysteine to the phenylalanine, the CDR3 is 15 residues long. Just CDR3 DNA is preserved here, 45 bases in frame from base 1. V sheds 1 base and J sheds 0 bases, leaving 10 bases between their ends. The CDR1 and CDR2 encoded by the germline V gene (reference sequence) are MNHEY and SMNVEV. What the research found in general, with its limitations: Spike-specific TCR breadth and depth rose significantly after two AZD1222 doses compared with day 0 and with MenACWY recipients. Only five or six AZD1222 recipients were SARS-CoV-2 seropositive at baseline, limiting conclusions about previously exposed vaccinees. In the small 56-69-year group, the increase in depth fell short of significance, most likely because of low power. Participants were mostly white British, with more females than males. The authors suggested clonal diversity may have been underestimated. Reportedly, close to half of the unique spike-specific TCRs recognized epitopes lying outside the regions that are mutated in the B.1.351 and B.1.1.7 variants. The vaccine-associated CD4 TCRs covered the entire spike protein, and the dominant responses fell in regions 160-218 and 743-854. Because no day 14 peak-response samples were available, repertoires were characterized only after the peak T cell response.

The CDR3 regions of human TCRbeta chains were analyzed by immunosequencing. For the original study's pipeline: TCRs in the repertoires were compared against a reference library of SARS-CoV-2-specific TCRs that had been generated with the MIRA antigen-specificity platform. Breadth was defined as the fraction of unique TCRs that were SARS-CoV-2-associated, and depth was defined as the fraction of total T cells that were SARS-CoV-2-associated. Using the MIRA data, every spike-specific TCR was mapped to the spike region that the TCR reacted to and assigned to either a CD4 or a CD8 class. Log10-transformed breadth and depth values were compared by one-way ANOVA with Sidak's multiple comparisons tests. In its TCRdb copy, this immuneACCESS table keeps in-frame sequences only and misses some clones. Where compared with another copy, unresolved V genes explain less than half of these, and the others have no known cause. V and J calls and clone size come straight from that table; D and trimming were deduced from the DNA. Here the sample has approximately 100,000 clones; approximately 87% occur a single time. The leading ten clones occupy about 3% of the sample.

This clone appeared a single time. Its binding antigen is unknown. Within one base of it there is no much larger clone, and no base qualities were kept. The sequence joins TRBV27 to TRBJ2-7; TRBD1 could be the D gene, as 6 bases match. The sample in question was peripheral blood, obtained on day 0 of AZD1222 vaccination. The sequence was obtained from an adult in good health. The CDR3 loop reads CASSLWTESSYEQYF. The nucleotide sequence is TGTGCCAGCAGTTTATGGACAGAAAGCTCCTACGAGCAGTACTTC.